Below, one TCR beta chain is given with its context. The same CDR3 arises from other DNA sequences in this sample as well. The junction had 5 bases not matched to a gene; V was cut back by 8 bases and J by 2 bases. Germline V gene sequence: CDR1 SQVTM, CDR2 ANQGSEA. This CDR3 contains 13 residues. The donors were all Caucasian adults (living in Nashville, Tennessee). The data derive from a study of shared clonotypes between healthy human individuals. In the original processing: With immunoSEQ giving junction-only sequences and no quality scores, filtering differed. Sequencing was performed with immunoSEQ multiplex PCR; in TCRdb, only in-frame clones are kept and a portion is missing. V and J calls and clone size are those listed in that table; D and trimming were worked out from the DNA. The sample records about 1.1 million clones, around 78% being singletons.

The sequenced sample was memory CD4+ T cells from PBMCs. Documented subset: CD45RA-negative fraction. V gene TRBV29-1 combines with J gene TRBJ2-3; 9 nucleotides align to TRBD1. This TCR was recovered from a man between 18 and 29 years old in good health. Some clones in this sample may be carry-over from other donors' samples. CDR3 sequence reads: CSSRTGVTDTQYF. The CDR3 DNA is TGCAGCTCTCGGACAGGGGTCACAGATACGCAGTATTTT.